The present T cell receptor beta chain was sequenced within a study of cytomegalovirus exposure and HLA in healthy donors. Study-wide points: Investigators reported some 150 TCR beta chains as tied to cytomegalovirus. Rare sequences made up most TCRs, while some public TCRs were found in many donors.

As regards this clone: The antigen is undetermined.

The primer mix had 60 Vbeta and 13 Jbeta primers. TCRdb's table, derived via immunoSEQ multiplex PCR, lists solely in-frame clones and lacks some. The data contain about 120,000 clones, around 86% of them singletons. V lost 4 bases and J 4 bases, leaving 18 bases between the germline ends. The germline CDR1 and CDR2 sequences are SEHNR and FQNEAQ (reference sequence). This CDR3 is 16 amino acids long. The source is a middle-aged woman in good health and CMV-seronegative. Sequenced input: PBMCs. This sequence joins TRBV7-9 and TRBJ2-3, with D perhaps TRBD2 (5 bases). CDR3 sequence (DNA): TGTGCCAGCAGCTCAAGCAGGACTGCCAGCTCAGATACGCAGTATTTT. It is translated as CASSSSRTASSDTQYF. The variable domain in full, completed from reference TRBV7-9 and TRBJ2-3, reads DTGVSQNPRHKITKRGQNVTFRCDPISEHNRLYWYRQTLGQGPEFLTYFQNEAQLEKSRLLSDRFSAERPKGSFSTLEIQRTEQGDSAMYLCASSSSRTASSDTQYFGPGTRLTVL.